This TCR beta chain appears in the sequencing data of a study of patients and donors after allogeneic stem cell transplantation. This clonotype turned up a few times. MiXCR was run by TCRdb on the RT-PCR reads, yielding one entry per CDR3 protein. The sample includes about 960,000 distinct CDR3 sequences, approximately 19% of them seen just once. This receptor was identified in a human donor who was either an allogeneic HSCT recipient or a stem cell or donor lymphocyte infusion donor (not recorded which). It is not recorded whose cells these are; they may come from a transplant donor. The specimen sequenced was blood, either unsorted or a sorted T cell fraction (not recorded which).

Here the CDR3 reads CASSLGGTVDEQYF. The CDR3 bases are TGTGCCAGCAGCTTAGGGGGGACAGTCGACGAGCAGTACTTC. This rearrangement joins TRBV7-9 to TRBJ2-7; TRBD1 agrees at 7 bases. J lost 5 bases, V lost 1 base, and 5 bases had no gene match. Germline values: CDR1 SEHNR, CDR2 FQNEAQ (reference sequence). The CDR3 contains 14 residues.